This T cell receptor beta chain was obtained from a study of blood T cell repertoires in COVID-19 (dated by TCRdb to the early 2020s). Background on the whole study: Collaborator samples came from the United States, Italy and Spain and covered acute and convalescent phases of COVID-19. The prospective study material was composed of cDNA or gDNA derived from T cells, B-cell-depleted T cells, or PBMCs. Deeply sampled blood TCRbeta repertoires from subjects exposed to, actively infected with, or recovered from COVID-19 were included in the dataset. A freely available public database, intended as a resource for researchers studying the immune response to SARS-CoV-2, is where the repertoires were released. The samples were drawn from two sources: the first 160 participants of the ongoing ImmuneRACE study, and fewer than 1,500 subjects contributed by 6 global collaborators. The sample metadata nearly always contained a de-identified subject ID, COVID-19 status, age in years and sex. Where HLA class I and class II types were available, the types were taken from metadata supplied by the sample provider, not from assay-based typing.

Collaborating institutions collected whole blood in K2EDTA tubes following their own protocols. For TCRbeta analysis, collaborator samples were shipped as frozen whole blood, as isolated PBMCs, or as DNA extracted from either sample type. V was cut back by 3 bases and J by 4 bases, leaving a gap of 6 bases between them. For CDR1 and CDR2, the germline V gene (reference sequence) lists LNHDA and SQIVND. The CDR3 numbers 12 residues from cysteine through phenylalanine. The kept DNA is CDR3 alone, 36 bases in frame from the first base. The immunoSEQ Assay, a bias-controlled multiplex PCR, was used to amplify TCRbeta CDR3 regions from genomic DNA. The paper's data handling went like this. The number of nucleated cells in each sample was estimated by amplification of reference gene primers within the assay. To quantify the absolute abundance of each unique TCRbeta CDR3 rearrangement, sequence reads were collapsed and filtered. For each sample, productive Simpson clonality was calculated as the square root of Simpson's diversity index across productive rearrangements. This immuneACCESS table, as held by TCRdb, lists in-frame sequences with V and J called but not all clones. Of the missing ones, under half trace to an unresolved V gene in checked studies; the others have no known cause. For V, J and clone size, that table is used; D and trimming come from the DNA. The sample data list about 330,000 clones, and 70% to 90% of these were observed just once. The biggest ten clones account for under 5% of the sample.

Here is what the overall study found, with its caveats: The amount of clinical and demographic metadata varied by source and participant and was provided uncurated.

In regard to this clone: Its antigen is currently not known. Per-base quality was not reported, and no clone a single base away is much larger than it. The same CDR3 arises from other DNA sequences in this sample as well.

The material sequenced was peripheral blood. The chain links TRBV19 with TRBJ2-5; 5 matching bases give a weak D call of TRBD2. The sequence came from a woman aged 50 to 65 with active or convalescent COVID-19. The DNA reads TGTGCCAGTAGTATCGGAGGAGAGACCCAGTACTTC. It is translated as CASSIGGETQYF.